There are a few counts of the clone carrying this T cell receptor (beta chain). Trimming shortened V by 4 bases and J by 5 bases, and 15 bases separated the two germline ends. This CDR3 is built from 14 residues. Germline CDR1 reads SGHRS; CDR2 reads YFSETQ. This entry is derived from a study of technical replicates of blood from several donors. Repertoires were generated with immunoSEQ multiplex PCR, while TCRdb's copy carries only in-frame clones and drops some. The data hold 75,000 to 95,000 clones, with about 95% observed a single time. The TCR comes from a human donor in good health. The V and J genes are TRBV5-1 and TRBJ1-2, with TRBD1 as a possible D gene (5 bases). Sequencing input: T cells isolated from PBMCs. The CDR3 nucleotides are TGCGCCAGCAGCATCCAGCTGGGGGGGTATGGCTACACCTTC. It specifies CASSIQLGGYGYTF.